This entry lists 10 T cell receptor beta chains sequenced from one sample in a study of cytomegalovirus exposure and HLA in healthy donors. The PCR contained 60 Vbeta and 13 Jbeta primers. Sequencing was performed with immunoSEQ multiplex PCR; in TCRdb, only in-frame clones are kept and a portion is missing. The sample totals some 200,000 clones. Sequencing was done on a sample of PBMCs. These receptors all stem from a man aged 25 to 40 in good health and CMV-seronegative.

The rearrangement links TRBV7-3 to TRBJ2-1; the D gene is possibly TRBD2 (6 bases). V was shortened by 5 bases and J by 4 bases, with 24 bases between the two germline ends. Germline V gene lookup returns CDR1 SGHTA and CDR2 FQGTGA. The CDR3 is 18 residues long. The CDR3 DNA reads as TGTGCCAGCAGCATCGTCGGCGGGACGACCTTATCTTACAATGAGCAGTTCTTC. Translating gives CASSIVGGTTLSYNEQFF.

This chain uses TRBV9 with TRBJ2-5, with D possibly TRBD2 on 6 matching bases. V was shortened by 3 bases and J by 0 bases, with 15 bases between the two germline ends. The germline CDR1 and CDR2 sequences are SGDLS and YYNGEE. The CDR3 is 16 amino acids. The CDR3 reads CASSAGRELYQETQYF. CDR3 sequence (DNA): TGTGCCAGCAGCGCGGGACGGGAGCTGTACCAAGAGACCCAGTACTTC.

This sequence joins TRBV6-5 and TRBJ2-3, with TRBD2 identical over 10 bases. Per the germline V gene, CDR1 is MNHEY and CDR2 is SVGAGI. Trimming cost V 6 bases and J 8 bases; bases outside gene matches: 11. The CDR3 runs to 15 residues. CDR3 bases: TGTGCCAGCAGATACAACAGAGCTAGCGGGGGTACGCAGTATTTT. Translating gives CASRYNRASGGTQYF.

The genes are TRBV25-1 and TRBJ2-3, with TRBD1 matching over 7 bases. Germline V gene data show CDR1 as MGHDK and CDR2 as SYGVNS. This CDR3 contains 18 residues. Germline trimming cut 3 bases from V and 1 base from J; bases unmatched to any gene: 13. The CDR3 nucleotides read TGTGCCAGCAGTGACCTAGCACAGGGGTATGATGGCACAGATACGCAGTATTTT. Residues: CASSDLAQGYDGTDTQYF. Filled out from reference TRBV25-1 and TRBJ2-3, the complete variable domain reads EADIYQTPRYLVIGTGKKITLECSQTMGHDKMYWYQQDPGMELHLIHYSYGVNSTEKGDLSSESTVSRIRTEHFPLTLESARPSHTSQYLCASSDLAQGYDGTDTQYFGPGTRLTVL.

The chain employs TRBV6-5 and TRBJ2-2; 8 nucleotides match TRBD2. V lost 4 bases to trimming and J lost 3 bases; unmatched junction nucleotides: 1. The CDR3 is 14 amino acids. From germline, CDR1 is MNHEY and CDR2 SVGAGI. The chain's CDR3 is CASSSRGDTGELFF. CDR3 DNA sequence: TGTGCCAGCAGTTCGCGGGGGGACACCGGGGAGCTGTTTTTT.

The rearrangement joins TRBV27 to TRBJ2-7; 7 bases agree with TRBD1. The CDR3 runs to 12 residues. Germline V gene lookup returns CDR1 MNHEY and CDR2 SMNVEV (reference sequence). The J segment lost 3 bases and the V segment lost 6 bases, leaving 2 bases of the junction unmatched. CDR3 DNA: TGTGCCAGCAGGGGACAGATCTACGAGCAGTACTTC. This sequence encodes CASRGQIYEQYF.

This chain uses TRBV2 with TRBJ2-5; the D is unclear. The CDR3 extends over 11 amino acids. Trimming shortened V by 7 bases and J by 6 bases, and 9 bases separated the two germline ends. Germline V CDR1 and CDR2: SNHLY, FYNNEI. The CDR3 coding sequence is TGTGCCAGCACCTCTGTAAAGACCCAGTACTTC. Encoded protein: CASTSVKTQYF.

The rearrangement joins TRBV5-6 to TRBJ2-5; 11 nucleotides align to TRBD2. This CDR3 is 15 amino acids long. The J segment lost 2 bases and the V segment lost 4 bases, leaving 4 bases of the junction unmatched. The V gene's germline CDR1 is SGHDT and CDR2 YYEEEE. CDR3 loop: CASSPRLAGQETQYF. In DNA, the CDR3 is TGTGCCAGCAGCCCTCGACTAGCGGGGCAAGAGACCCAGTACTTC.

The CDR3 DNA reads TGTGCCAGCAGTATACTCGGGGGGGGGCTAGGGGAGCAGTACTTC. Translation gives CASSILGGGLGEQYF. The chain links TRBV27 to TRBJ2-7; 8 bases map to TRBD2. The V gene end was trimmed by 5 bases and the J gene end by 7 bases; junction bases not matched to a gene: 13. The CDR3 runs 15 residues. Germline V CDR1 and CDR2: MNHEY, SMNVEV (reference sequence).

The rearrangement links TRBV15 to TRBJ1-1; the match to TRBD1 covers 10 bases. This CDR3 has 17 residues. V lost 3 bases, J lost 0 bases, and 7 bases stayed unmatched. Germline CDR1 and CDR2: LNHNV and YYDKDF (reference sequence). The CDR3 sequence: CATSRAGTGAMNTEAFF. The CDR3 bases are TGTGCCACCAGCAGGGCTGGGACAGGGGCGATGAACACTGAAGCTTTCTTT.